Described below is a single T cell receptor (beta chain) sequence and its context. Its specificity is not known. The data originate from a study of T cells expressing NK-cell markers. Overall study: The TCR beta repertoires were obtained from sorted CD3+CD56+NKG2C+, CD3+CD56+NKG2C- and CD3+CD56-NKG2C+ T cells. General study points: Each of six donors carried dominant NKG2C+ clonotypes accounting for roughly 1.0-7.5% of CD8+ T cells.

5'RACE template switching with UMIs produced the TCR beta cDNA. TCRdb re-called the 5' RACE reads; one entry per CDR3 protein, DNA not given. This table holds about 160,000 distinct CDR3 sequences. Germline V CDR1 and CDR2: SGDLS, YYNGEE. This CDR3 has 15 residues. Sequences were obtained from blood T cells: a sorted CD56 or NKG2C T cell subset, CD4+ or CD8+ T cells, or bulk PBMC T cells (not recorded which). This TCR derives from a man aged 18-70 years in good health. This chain connects TRBV9 to TRBJ1-1; as DNA is missing, the TRBD1 call by TCRdb cannot be tested. The CDR3 sequence: CASSILGTGNTEAFF.